Shown below are 19 T cell receptor beta chains from a single sample sequenced in a study of T-cell memory formation after mild COVID-19. TCRdb reanalysed the 5' RACE reads using MiXCR and keeps one entry per CDR3 protein. Of 150,000 to 200,000 distinct CDR3 sequences listed, about 14% are singletons. The source material was PBMCs or a T cell subset sorted from them (not recorded which). Receptors originate from an adult woman who had mild COVID-19 (a few samples of this study predate the infection). Cell type and time point are not known.

This clonotype came up many times. This chain joins TRBV29-1 and TRBJ1-1, with D perhaps matching TRBD1 (5 bases). V was clipped by 3 bases and J by 5 bases, with 13 bases between them. The CDR3 runs 13 residues. Germline CDR1 SQVTM, CDR2 ANQGSEA. CDR3 sequence: CSVERGVGTEAFF. The CDR3 nucleotides read TGCAGCGTTGAGCGGGGGGTAGGTACTGAAGCTTTCTTT.

The chain recombines TRBV20-1 with TRBJ2-1, with a possible D match to TRBD2 (5 bases). The CDR3 is 12 residues long. Germline assignment: CDR1 DFQATT and CDR2 SNEGSKA (reference sequence). Trimming shortened V by 7 bases and J by 4 bases, and 11 bases separated the two germline ends. CDR3 sequence (DNA): TGCAGTGTCGAGGGAGCGTACAATGAGCAGTTCTTC. It yields the protein CSVEGAYNEQFF.

The table lists this clonotype with a few counts. The chain links TRBV5-4 to TRBJ2-1; D remains unclear. CDR3 length equals 12 residues. The ends were cut back, 3 bases at V and 10 bases at J, with 11 bases in the middle. Germline CDR1 and CDR2: SGHNT and YYREEE (reference sequence). The DNA of the CDR3 is TGTGCCAGCAGCTCCGGATTCTCCGAGCAGTTCTTC. The encoded protein is CASSSGFSEQFF.

This clonotype was seen more than once but under ten times. V gene TRBV20-1 combines with J gene TRBJ1-5, with a weak D call TRBD1 (6 bases). The CDR3 covers 16 residues. Trimming shortened V by 2 bases and J by 1 base, and 15 bases separated the two germline ends. Germline CDR1 and CDR2: DFQATT and SNEGSKA (reference sequence). The CDR3 is CSARQGRGGSNQPQHF. For the CDR3, the DNA is TGCAGTGCTAGACAAGGCAGGGGTGGAAGCAATCAGCCCCAGCATTTT.

V usage is TRBV6-2 or TRBV6-3 and J usage is TRBJ2-5; 11 bases map to TRBD1. Germline-derived CDR1 and CDR2 are MNHEY and SVGEGT. The CDR3 contains 14 residues. Losses at the gene ends were 5 bases for V and 5 bases for J; bases not matched to a gene: 4. CDR3 protein: CASSRTGGFETQYF. In nucleotides, the CDR3 is TGTGCCAGCAGTCGGACAGGGGGCTTTGAGACCCAGTACTTC.

This clonotype was detected once. The chain links TRBV5-1 to TRBJ1-3; possibly TRBD1 for D (5 bases). CDR1 SGHRS and CDR2 YFSETQ come from the germline V gene. The V gene lost 2 bases and the J gene lost 4 bases, with 16 bases spanning the gap. The CDR3 extends over 16 amino acids. CDR3 amino acids: CASSFGTSAAGNTIYF. The CDR3 region has the DNA TGCGCCAGCAGCTTCGGGACCTCGGCGGCAGGAAACACCATATATTTT.

CDR3 sequence: CSAMGTSVGNEQFF. DNA of the CDR3: TGCAGCGCCATGGGGACTAGTGTAGGCAATGAGCAGTTCTTC. The chain employs TRBV29-1 and TRBJ2-1; 8 bases are a match to TRBD2. V shed 7 bases, J shed 6 bases, and the junction held 11 bases outside the gene matches. The CDR3 is 14 amino acids. Germline CDR1 and CDR2: SQVTM and ANQGSEA.

This clonotype was counted only a few times. The chain joins TRBV5-4 to TRBJ2-6; the D is unclear. Trimming stripped 0 bases from V and 1 base from J, with 5 bases between. There are 15 residues in the CDR3. Germline CDR1 reads SGHNT; CDR2 reads YYREEE (reference sequence). The CDR3 is CASSLALSGANVLTF. CDR3 DNA: TGTGCCAGCAGCTTGGCTTTGTCTGGGGCCAACGTCCTGACTTTC.

Only a few counts were recorded for this clonotype. CDR3 sequence reads: CSAPTRFLGEQYF. The CDR3, as DNA: TGCAGTGCTCCCACTCGATTCTTGGGAGAGCAGTACTTC. The chain employs TRBV20-1 and TRBJ2-7; no firm D call. V was pared by 5 bases and J by 7 bases, with 18 bases between. Per the germline V gene, CDR1 is DFQATT and CDR2 is SNEGSKA (reference sequence). The CDR3 contains 13 residues.

This clonotype was picked up a small number of times. For the CDR3, the DNA is TGCGCCAGCAGTGATTCGGACAGGTCACTTAGGGGCATTCAGTACTTC. It is translated as CASSDSDRSLRGIQYF. The V call is TRBV10-1, the J call TRBJ2-4; 7 nucleotides line up with TRBD1. Germline V gene lookup returns CDR1 WNHNN and CDR2 SYGVQD (reference sequence). The CDR3 is made up of 16 amino acids. Trimming took 3 bases from V and 9 from J; bases not matched to a gene: 14.

The rearrangement links TRBV10-3 to TRBJ2-3; possibly TRBD2 for D (6 bases). The CDR3 contains 14 residues. Germline loops: CDR1 ENHRY, CDR2 SYGVKD. V lost 7 bases and J lost 0, with 11 bases in between. The CDR3 DNA reads as TGTGCCATCACTCGACTAGGGAGCACAGATACGCAGTATTTT. Amino acid sequence: CAITRLGSTDTQYF.

This clonotype showed up many times. The chain has TRBV5-1 and TRBJ1-5; D not certain. The CDR3 consists of 14 residues. Germline-derived CDR1 and CDR2 are SGHRS and YFSETQ. V dropped 4 bases and J dropped 5 bases, with 13 bases sitting between them. In nucleotides, the CDR3 is TGCGCCAGCAGCCGCGACACAATGGATCAGCCCCAGCATTTT. Translating gives CASSRDTMDQPQHF. The entire variable domain, with the rest obtained from reference TRBV5-1 and TRBJ1-5, is as follows: KAGVTQTPRYLIKTRGQQVTLSCSPISGHRSVSWYQQTPGQGLQFLFEYFSETQRNKGNFPGRFSGRQFSNSRSEMNVSTLELGDSALYLCASSRDTMDQPQHFGDGTRLSIL.

This clonotype was counted between two and nine times. A read error may account for a junction end that differs from germline. The V gene is TRBV5-1, the J gene TRBJ2-5; TRBD1 matches at 8 bases. Germline lookup yields CDR1 SGHRS and CDR2 YFSETQ. The CDR3 has 13 residues. The CDR3 spells CASSWGQEETQYF. In DNA form, the CDR3 reads TGTGCCAGCAGCTGGGGACAGGAAGAGACCCAGTACTTC.

This clonotype turned up a few times. The chain combines TRBV7-9 with TRBJ1-1; D is unresolved. Trimming pared 4 bases from V and 5 bases from J, leaving 8 bases between. The V gene's germline CDR1 is SEHNR and CDR2 FQNEAQ (reference sequence). CDR3 length: 12 residues. The CDR3 here is CASSSSRTEAFF. The CDR3 nucleotides read TGTGCCAGCAGCTCCTCACGAACTGAAGCTTTCTTT. Based on the CDR3 plus reference TRBV7-9 and TRBJ1-1, the full variable domain is DTGVSQNPRHKITKRGQNVTFRCDPISEHNRLYWYRQTLGQGPEFLTYFQNEAQLEKSRLLSDRFSAERPKGSFSTLEIQRTEQGDSAMYLCASSSSRTEAFFGQGTRLTVV.

V is TRBV7-2 and J is TRBJ2-7, with D uncertain. In germline, CDR1 is SGHTA, CDR2 FQGNSA. The CDR3 consists of 17 residues. Trimming shortened V by 5 bases and J by 5 bases, and 25 bases separated the two germline ends. The CDR3 region has the DNA TGTGCCAGCAGCCCATATATAAGCACGGACCCCACCGACGAGCAGTACTTC. The encoded protein is CASSPYISTDPTDEQYF. Drawing the rest from reference TRBV7-2 and TRBJ2-7, the complete variable domain is GAGVSQSPSNKVTEKGKDVELRCDPISGHTALYWYRQSLGQGLEFLIYFQGNSAPDKSGLPSDRFSAERTGGSVSTLTIQRTQQEDSAVYLCASSPYISTDPTDEQYFGPGTRLTVT.

The chain is built from TRBV20-1 and TRBJ2-1, with D maybe TRBD2 (6 bases). Germline loops: CDR1 DFQATT, CDR2 SNEGSKA (reference sequence). The CDR3 has 12 amino acids. V gave up 6 bases and J gave up 5 bases, with 11 bases separating them. CDR3 protein: CSAPRRDNEQFF. CDR3 DNA sequence: TGCAGTGCCCCCAGGAGGGACAATGAGCAGTTCTTC.

This clonotype was detected only a few times. This rearrangement joins TRBV5-1 to TRBJ1-2, with 7 bases that match TRBD1. Trimming took 4 bases from V and 3 from J; bases not matched to a gene: 12. The CDR3 is 16 residues long. CDR1 is SGHRS and CDR2 is YFSETQ in the germline V gene. This CDR3 reads CASSPTDRAGDYGYTF. Written as DNA, the CDR3 is TGCGCCAGCAGCCCAACCGACAGGGCTGGAGACTATGGCTACACCTTC.

Remarks on this clonotype: Its ends do not fully match the called genes, so a read error is possible. The rearrangement joins TRBV29-1 to TRBJ1-1; no reliable D call. This CDR3 is 9 amino acids long. Germline CDR1 reads SQVTM; CDR2 reads ANQGSEA. CDR3 in DNA: TGCAGCCTCGGGCCTGACGCTTTCTTT. This sequence encodes CSLGPDAFF.

The chain is built from TRBV5-1 and TRBJ2-7, with D tentatively TRBD2 (6 bases). Between the trimmed V and J ends, which lost 2 bases and 11 bases, there was a span of 14 bases. This CDR3 is 12 amino acids long. Per germline, CDR1 SGHRS and CDR2 YFSETQ. The CDR3 DNA reads as TGCGCCAGCAGCTTAACGCGCGGGGAAAAGTACTTC. Its protein is CASSLTRGEKYF.